This T cell receptor beta chain stems from a study of identifying expanded T cells in peripheral blood. Turning to this clone: Its antigen is unknown.

Germline loops: CDR1 SGHRS, CDR2 YFSETQ. Trimming cost V 0 bases and J 7 bases, with 10 bases left between them. The length of the CDR3 is 13 residues. TCRdb keeps only in-frame clones here, not all; method: immunoSEQ multiplex PCR. Here the sample spans some 95,000 clones, approximately 86% being singletons. Findings and caveats of the study: Differentially abundant clones: roughly 1.2 between replicates, about 16 at about two weeks, over 18 at four. Across healthy donors, higher total template counts meant significantly greater approximately two-week count variance.

No infections or other immune events were documented during collection. The TCR comes from a person between 18 and 69 years old in good health. The specimen was blood. The chain joins TRBV5-1 to TRBJ1-2; tentatively, D is TRBD1 (6 bases). The CDR3 DNA follows: TGCGCCAGCAGCTTGGGACAGGTTGGTGGCTACACCTTC. Protein sequence: CASSLGQVGGYTF.